This T cell receptor beta chain came from a study of monozygotic twins with inflammatory bowel disease. Findings and limits, study-wide: Perhaps reflecting limited power, concordant and discordant twins did not differ in repertoire similarity. Researchers were unable to tell different T cell subtypes apart.

CDR3 length: 13 residues. Germline assignment: CDR1 LNHDA and CDR2 SQIVND (reference sequence). To note about this clonotype: Its antigen is not known.

An amount of 3500 ng of total RNA was used for each TCR library. Incorporation of UMIs carrying a 6-nucleotide sample barcode was performed by template switching. From the 5' RACE reads, TCRdb lists one entry per CDR3 protein and no DNA. Its clone listing holds 400,000 or so distinct CDR3 sequences. Source material: blood. This receptor was identified in a human donor with ulcerative colitis or Crohn's disease, or a healthy co-twin of an affected twin (not recorded which). V gene TRBV19 combines with J gene TRBJ1-6; TCRdb selects TRBD1, and the lack of DNA leaves this call unchecked. CDR3: CASGTGGNSPLHF.